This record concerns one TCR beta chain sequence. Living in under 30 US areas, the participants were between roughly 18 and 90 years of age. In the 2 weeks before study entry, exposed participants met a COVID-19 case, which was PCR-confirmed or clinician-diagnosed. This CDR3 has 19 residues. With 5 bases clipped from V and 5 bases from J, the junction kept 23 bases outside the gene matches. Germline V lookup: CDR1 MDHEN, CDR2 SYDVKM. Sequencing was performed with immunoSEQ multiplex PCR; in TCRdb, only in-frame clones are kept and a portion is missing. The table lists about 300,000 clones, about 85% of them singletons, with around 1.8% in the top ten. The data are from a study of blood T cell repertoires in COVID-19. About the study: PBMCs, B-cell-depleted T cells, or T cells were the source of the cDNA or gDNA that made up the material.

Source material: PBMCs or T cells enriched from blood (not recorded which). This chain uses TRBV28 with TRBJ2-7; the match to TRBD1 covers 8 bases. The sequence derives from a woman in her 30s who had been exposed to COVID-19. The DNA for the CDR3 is TGTGCCAGCAGTCCAACCATTATCCGACAGGGGCGCCCACGGGACGAGCAGTACTTC. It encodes CASSPTIIRQGRPRDEQYF. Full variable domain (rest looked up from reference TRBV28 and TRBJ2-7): DVKVTQSSRYLVKRTGEKVFLECVQDMDHENMFWYRQDPGLGLRLIYFSYDVKMKEKGDIPEGYSVSREKKERFSLILESASTNQTSMYLCASSPTIIRQGRPRDEQYFGPGTRLTVT.